Following are 24 T cell receptor beta chains from one sample sequenced in a study of blood T cell repertoires in COVID-19. The data were produced by immunoSEQ multiplex PCR, yet TCRdb's version contains in-frame clones alone and is incomplete. The sample shows some 390,000 clones, around 87% of them seen only once. The source material was peripheral blood. These receptors all come from a human donor in a cohort sampled during active COVID-19.

The V and J genes are TRBV7-8 and TRBJ1-3; 9 positions match TRBD1. Trimming cost V 4 bases and J 2 bases; bases outside gene matches: 12. The CDR3 is 18 amino acids. CDR1 is SGHVS, CDR2 FQNEAQ, per germline. Written as DNA, the CDR3 is TGTGCCAGCAGCTCGACAAGACAGGGGGATCTAGCTGGAAACACCATATATTTT. Its translation is CASSSTRQGDLAGNTIYF.

This clone was observed once. The genes are TRBV13 and TRBJ1-2; D gene ambiguous. The V end lost 5 bases, the J end lost 3 bases, and 19 bases lay between the germline ends. CDR1 and CDR2 (germline): PRHDT, FYEKMQ (reference sequence). This CDR3 contains 16 residues. Here the CDR3 reads CASSPGDIGEDYGYTF. The CDR3 DNA follows: TGTGCCAGCAGCCCCGGGGATATTGGGGAGGACTATGGCTACACCTTC.

The chain has TRBV3-1 (or the pseudogene TRBV3-2) and TRBJ1-2; tentative D call: TRBD1 (5 bases). Germline CDR1 reads LGHDT; CDR2 reads YNNKEL (reference sequence). Trimming left V 1 base short and J 5 bases short, with 11 bases between. The CDR3 length is 14 residues. CDR3 nucleotide sequence: TGTGCCAGCAGCCAAGGCGAGGGGAGGTATGGCTACACCTTC. Translating it yields CASSQGEGRYGYTF.

This clone was picked up a small number of times. The rearrangement links TRBV5-6 to TRBJ2-3; tentatively, D is TRBD1 (5 bases). Looked up from germline, CDR1 is SGHDT and CDR2 is YYEEEE. This CDR3 spans 14 amino acids. V lost 2 bases and J lost 2, with 9 bases in between. The CDR3 spells CASSFKTVTDTQYF. The CDR3 coding sequence is TGTGCCAGCAGCTTTAAGACAGTCACAGATACGCAGTATTTT.

CDR3 nucleotide sequence: TGTGCCAGCTCACCGGGACAGAACAATGAGCAGTTCTTC. Encoded protein: CASSPGQNNEQFF. This chain joins TRBV18 and TRBJ2-1; 7 bases map to TRBD1. The germline V gene has CDR1 KGHSH and CDR2 LQKENI. The CDR3 sequence is 13 residues long. The ends lost 3 bases at V and 5 bases at J; junction bases unmatched: 1.

The chain carries TRBV19 and TRBJ1-1; TRBD1 agrees at 8 bases. The germline CDR1 and CDR2 sequences are LNHDA and SQIVND (reference sequence). CDR3 length: 17 residues. The V segment lost 4 bases and the J segment 1 base; nucleotides outside the gene matches: 11. This CDR3 is CASSRGTGQRKNTEAFF. The CDR3 coding sequence is TGTGCCAGTAGTAGAGGGACAGGACAACGGAAGAACACTGAAGCTTTCTTT.

This chain uses TRBV7-8 with TRBJ2-2, with TRBD1 matching 8 bases. Germline CDR1 and CDR2: SGHVS and FQNEAQ. V gave up 5 bases and J gave up 3 bases; unmatched junction bases: 5. This CDR3 spans 15 amino acids. In DNA, the CDR3 is TGTGCCAGCAGCCTCAGGGGGCTCGACACCGGGGAGCTGTTTTTT. Translating gives CASSLRGLDTGELFF.

The chain joins TRBV5-4 to TRBJ2-7; tentatively, D is TRBD1 (6 bases). Per germline, CDR1 SGHNT and CDR2 YYREEE (reference sequence). CDR3 size: 16 residues. Trimming shortened V by 4 bases and J by 0 bases, and 17 bases separated the two germline ends. The CDR3 DNA sequence: TGTGCCAGCAGCGCCCACGCAAAGGGGGTCTCCTACGAGCAGTACTTC. It encodes CASSAHAKGVSYEQYF.

J is TRBJ2-5 and V is TRBV30, with a weak D call TRBD2 (6 bases). Trimming took off 0 bases at V and 5 bases at J, with 10 bases between the two ends. The CDR3 totals 13 residues. Looked up from germline, CDR1 is GTSNPN and CDR2 is SVGIG (reference sequence). The CDR3 DNA reads TGTGCCTGGAGTGTACCGGAGGGGGAGACCCAGTACTTC. It encodes CAWSVPEGETQYF.

The chain recombines TRBV2 with TRBJ1-6; the match to TRBD1 covers 7 bases. After removal of 5 bases from V and 12 bases from J, the junction contained 7 bases not matched to a gene. The CDR3 is made up of 13 amino acids. Germline CDR1 reads SNHLY; CDR2 reads FYNNEI. CDR3 coding DNA: TGTGCCAGCAGTTCGACAGGGACCAGACCCCTCCACTTT. Its translation is CASSSTGTRPLHF. The whole variable domain, remainder taken from reference TRBV2 and TRBJ1-6, is EPEVTQTPSHQVTQMGQEVILRCVPISNHLYFYWYRQILGQKVEFLVSFYNNEISEKSEIFDDQFSVERPDGSNFTLKIRSTKLEDSAMYFCASSSTGTRPLHFGNGTRLTVT.

The rearrangement joins TRBV3-1 (or the pseudogene TRBV3-2) to TRBJ1-2; TRBD1 is a possible D gene (6 bases). V lost 8 bases and J 8 bases, leaving 12 bases between the germline ends. CDR3 size: 11 residues. Germline loops: CDR1 LGHDT, CDR2 YNNKEL (reference sequence). CDR3 sequence reads: CASRGGYGYTF. CDR3 DNA sequence: TGTGCCAGCCGGGGGGGCTACGGCTACACCTTC.

This clone was seen once. The gene calls are TRBV6-5 and TRBJ1-2; 8 bases are a match to TRBD1. From germline, CDR1 is MNHEY and CDR2 SVGAGI. There are 12 residues in the CDR3. V lost 5 bases, J lost 6 bases, and 2 bases stayed unmatched. The chain's CDR3 is CASSTGGDGYTF. CDR3 coding DNA: TGTGCCAGCAGTACAGGGGGTGATGGCTACACCTTC.

V usage is TRBV5-1 and J usage is TRBJ2-7, with TRBD1 matching over 9 bases. The CDR3 is 15 residues long. J gave up 1 base and V 0 bases, and 2 bases lay outside the gene matches. CDR1 SGHRS and CDR2 YFSETQ come from the germline V gene. CDR3 sequence: CASSLEGTGSYEQYF. In DNA, the CDR3 is TGCGCCAGCAGCTTGGAAGGGACAGGGTCCTACGAGCAGTACTTC.

The rearrangement links TRBV3-1 (or the pseudogene TRBV3-2) to TRBJ2-1; 8 nucleotides line up with TRBD2. The trim removed 4 bases at V and 7 bases at J, leaving 18 bases unmatched. CDR1 is LGHDT, CDR2 YNNKEL, per germline (reference sequence). The CDR3 spans 18 residues. This CDR3 is CASSPRPRAGAFGNEQFF. CDR3 DNA sequence: TGTGCCAGCAGCCCCCGCCCCCGAGCGGGGGCCTTCGGGAATGAGCAGTTCTTC.

V usage is TRBV24-1 and J usage is TRBJ2-2, with D possibly being TRBD1 (6 bases). V lost 10 bases and J lost 4, with 18 bases in between. CDR3 length: 15 residues. Per the germline V gene, CDR1 is KGHDR and CDR2 is SFDVKD. CDR3 sequence reads: CATRDTRSSTGELFF. The CDR3 nucleotides are TGTGCCACTCGGGACACCAGGTCGAGCACCGGGGAGCTGTTTTTT.

The V call is TRBV6-2 or TRBV6-3, the J call TRBJ2-3; 9 bases map to TRBD2. CDR3 length: 19 amino acids. Trimming at V came to 4 bases and at J to 3 bases, leaving 17 bases not matched to a gene. The germline V gene has CDR1 MNHEY and CDR2 SVGEGT. CDR3 DNA: TGTGCCAGCAGTTCTCCCTTAACGTGGGGAGCGGGGGGAACAGATACGCAGTATTTT. Amino acid sequence: CASSSPLTWGAGGTDTQYF.

CDR3 nucleotides: TGTGCCACCAGTGACCGGACATTATACAATGAGCAGTTCTTC. It codes for CATSDRTLYNEQFF. The chain couples TRBV24-1 to TRBJ2-1, with a weak D call TRBD1 (5 bases). Trimming shortened V by 4 bases and J by 4 bases, and 10 bases separated the two germline ends. The CDR3 is 14 residues long. Germline V gene sequence: CDR1 KGHDR, CDR2 SFDVKD.

The rearrangement joins TRBV6-1 to TRBJ1-6, with D unclear. Trimming cost V 2 bases and J 9 bases, with 8 bases left between them. Germline assignment: CDR1 MNHNS and CDR2 SASEGT. CDR3 size: 13 residues. CDR3 nucleotides: TGTGCCAGCAGTGAACGCGATATTTCACCCCTCCACTTT. This sequence encodes CASSERDISPLHF.

The chain combines TRBV6-5 with TRBJ2-7; 9 bases fit TRBD2. The junction had 2 bases not matched to a gene; V was cut back by 0 bases and J by 5 bases. The CDR3 spans 14 residues. Per germline, CDR1 MNHEY and CDR2 SVGAGI. The CDR3 DNA follows: TGTGCCAGCAGTTACTCGCCTAGCGGGGACGAGCAGTACTTC. This gives the protein CASSYSPSGDEQYF.

The genes are TRBV7-9 and TRBJ1-6, with 8 bases fitting TRBD1. With 4 bases clipped from V and 9 bases from J, the junction kept 5 bases outside the gene matches. The V gene's germline CDR1 is SEHNR and CDR2 FQNEAQ (reference sequence). The CDR3 sequence is 14 residues long. CDR3 coding DNA: TGTGCCAGCAGCTCGGCAGGGGGCACTTCACCCCTCCACTTT. Its protein product is CASSSAGGTSPLHF.

The chain links TRBV2 to TRBJ2-5, with D perhaps TRBD1 (6 bases). The CDR3 is 14 residues long. Trimming stripped 3 bases from V and 6 bases from J, with 14 bases between. Germline values: CDR1 SNHLY, CDR2 FYNNEI. The CDR3 protein is CASSEVGAGKTQYF. DNA for the CDR3: TGTGCCAGCAGTGAGGTGGGGGCCGGGAAGACCCAGTACTTC.

The chain carries TRBV2 and TRBJ2-7, with 11 nucleotides matching TRBD1. The CDR3 has 16 residues. Trimming removed 5 bases from V and 1 base from J; junction bases left unmatched: 7. Germline CDR1 is SNHLY and CDR2 is FYNNEI. The CDR3 sequence is CASSSLRDRGSYEQYF. The CDR3, as DNA: TGTGCCAGCAGTTCCCTCCGGGACAGGGGGTCCTACGAGCAGTACTTC.

CDR3: CASSLDISSYNSPLHF. The DNA for the CDR3 is TGTGCCAGCAGCCTCGACATCTCCTCCTATAATTCACCCCTCCACTTT. The rearrangement uses TRBV11-2 and TRBJ1-6; no definite D call. V was shortened by 5 bases and J by 0 bases, with 11 bases between the two germline ends. The CDR3 runs 16 residues. Germline loops: CDR1 SGHAT, CDR2 FQNNGV.

V usage is TRBV19 and J usage is TRBJ2-1; possible D gene TRBD2, 5 bases. Germline CDR1 and CDR2: LNHDA and SQIVND (reference sequence). Trimming removed 11 bases from V and 2 bases from J, with 22 bases in between. The CDR3 spans 16 residues. This chain's CDR3 is CASKVALARPYNEQFF. CDR3 coding DNA: TGTGCCTCAAAGGTGGCCCTAGCACGTCCCTACAATGAGCAGTTCTTC.